This entry lists 6 T cell receptor beta chains sequenced from one sample in a study of regulatory dendritic cells for organ transplantation. Data came from immunoSEQ multiplex PCR; TCRdb stores just in-frame clones and leaves some out. The table lists approximately 22,000 clones, 80% to 90% of them singletons. The antigens for these receptors are not known. Sorted T cells were CFSE-labeled and cultured 5 days with allogeneic regulatory or mature dendritic cells at 1:10. Sequenced material: naive CD4+ T cells from blood cultured with regulatory dendritic cells. Sample subset: CD45RA+ naive T cells. All receptors derive from a human donor in good health.

The rearrangement joins TRBV6-5 to TRBJ2-7; 9 bases align to TRBD1. V lost 6 bases, J lost 7 bases, and 10 bases stayed unmatched. Germline lookup yields CDR1 MNHEY and CDR2 SVGAGI. This CDR3 is 14 amino acids long. In DNA, the CDR3 is TGTGCCAGCAGCCAGGACAGGGGTAACGGGGAGCAGTACTTC. Translation: CASSQDRGNGEQYF.

The chain employs TRBV25-1 and TRBJ2-6, with TRBD1 as a possible D gene (5 bases). The CDR3 covers 17 residues. Trimming took 1 base from V and 2 from J, leaving 12 bases between them. Looked up from germline, CDR1 is MGHDK and CDR2 is SYGVNS. The CDR3 sequence: CASSEFAGIAGANVLTF. In DNA, the CDR3 is TGTGCCAGCAGTGAATTTGCAGGGATTGCTGGGGCCAACGTCCTGACTTTC.

This chain connects TRBV2 to TRBJ2-1, with 9 positions matching TRBD2. The CDR3 extends over 15 amino acids. Germline CDR1 is SNHLY and CDR2 is FYNNEI. The V gene end was trimmed by 4 bases and the J gene end by 7 bases; junction bases not matched to a gene: 8. CDR3 sequence: CASSVPSGRSNEQFF. The CDR3 DNA reads TGTGCCAGCAGTGTCCCCAGCGGGAGGTCGAATGAGCAGTTCTTC.

The V gene is TRBV7-2, the J gene TRBJ2-1; D possibly corresponds to TRBD1 (5 bases). Between the trimmed V and J ends, which lost 2 bases and 8 bases, there was a span of 10 bases. Per germline, CDR1 SGHTA and CDR2 FQGNSA. The CDR3 runs 13 residues. Here the CDR3 reads CASSLSRVYEQFF. The CDR3 nucleotides read TGTGCCAGCAGCTTATCCAGGGTGTATGAGCAGTTCTTC.

The chain recombines TRBV4-1 with TRBJ1-1, with D unclear. This CDR3 contains 14 residues. CDR1 and CDR2 from the germline V gene are MGHRA and YSYEKL. Trimming cost V 2 bases and J 1 base, with 8 bases left between them. The CDR3 coding sequence is TGCGCCAGCAGCCAAACCACTGAGAACACTGAAGCTTTCTTT. It encodes CASSQTTENTEAFF.

The rearrangement joins TRBV7-9 to TRBJ1-1; no clear D. The germline V gene encodes CDR1 SEHNR and CDR2 FQNEAQ (reference sequence). There are 12 residues in the CDR3. V lost 5 bases and J 2 bases, leaving 6 bases between the germline ends. CDR3 protein: CASSLTNTEAFF. For the CDR3, the DNA is TGTGCCAGCAGCCTCACTAACACTGAAGCTTTCTTT.